These 14 T cell receptor beta chains were all obtained from the same sample, sequenced in a study of blood T cell repertoires in COVID-19. TCRdb's copy holds only in-frame clones and misses some; the assay was immunoSEQ multiplex PCR. The repertoire holds 200,000 to 300,000 clones, with approximately 80% as singletons. Material: peripheral blood. These receptors all stem from a young man who had recovered from COVID-19.

This chain links TRBV12-3 or TRBV12-4 with TRBJ2-7, with no clear D. The CDR3 consists of 12 residues. Trimming removed 2 bases from V and 5 bases from J, with 7 bases in between. CDR3: CASSLSGHEQYF. CDR3 bases: TGTGCCAGCAGTTTATCTGGGCACGAGCAGTACTTC.

This sequence joins TRBV3-1 (or the pseudogene TRBV3-2) and TRBJ1-2; D remains unclear. There are 11 residues in the CDR3. The V gene lost 4 bases and the J gene lost 3 bases, with 3 bases spanning the gap. CDR1 LGHDT and CDR2 YNNKEL come from the germline V gene (reference sequence). CDR3 bases: TGTGCCAGCAGCCGAGACTATGGCTACACCTTC. This translates into CASSRDYGYTF.

The chain recombines TRBV11-2 with TRBJ2-2; the match to TRBD1 covers 8 bases. Germline-derived CDR1 and CDR2 are SGHAT and FQNNGV. With V trimmed by 5 bases and J by 2 bases, 7 bases remained unmatched. The CDR3 has 16 residues. The DNA of the CDR3 is TGTGCCAGCAGCCGTCCCGGACAGGGCAACACCGGGGAGCTGTTTTTT. It translates to CASSRPGQGNTGELFF.

The chain combines TRBV5-1 with TRBJ2-1; TRBD1 agrees at 9 bases. CDR3 size: 15 residues. CDR1 and CDR2 (germline): SGHRS, YFSETQ. V lost 3 bases and J lost 6; bases outside the gene matches: 7. The chain's CDR3 is CASSSKGQGGNEQFF. DNA for the CDR3: TGCGCCAGCAGCTCGAAGGGACAGGGAGGCAATGAGCAGTTCTTC.

The genes are TRBV7-9 and TRBJ2-3, with 10 bases matching TRBD2. The V segment lost 2 bases and the J segment 2 bases; nucleotides outside the gene matches: 10. Germline values: CDR1 SEHNR, CDR2 FQNEAQ (reference sequence). The CDR3 extends over 18 amino acids. The CDR3 DNA follows: TGTGCCAGCAGCTTACGAGCGGGGGGGCCAGTACACACAGATACGCAGTATTTT. Amino acids: CASSLRAGGPVHTDTQYF.

At least ten counts were recorded for this clone. This chain uses TRBV28 with TRBJ1-2, with 7 bases lining up with TRBD1. This CDR3 is 16 amino acids long. The trim removed 6 bases at V and 3 bases at J, leaving 13 bases unmatched. The germline V gene has CDR1 MDHEN and CDR2 SYDVKM. In DNA form, the CDR3 reads TGTGCCAGCAGCCCCGACAGGGCCAGTAAGGACTATGGCTACACCTTC. Amino acids: CASSPDRASKDYGYTF.

The J gene is TRBJ2-3, the V gene TRBV10-2, with a weak D call TRBD2 (5 bases). Germline-derived CDR1 and CDR2 are WSHSY and SAAADI. The CDR3 sequence is 13 residues long. Trimming shortened V by 5 bases and J by 3 bases, and 9 bases separated the two germline ends. The CDR3 here is CASSLPGTDTQYF. Written as DNA, the CDR3 is TGCGCCAGCAGTCTGCCGGGAACAGATACGCAGTATTTT.

This clone was detected a few times. The rearrangement joins TRBV6-4 to TRBJ1-5; D is uncertain. The CDR3 length is 17 residues. CDR1 and CDR2 (germline): MRHNA, SNTAGT. V was shortened by 3 bases and J by 2 bases, with 17 bases between the two germline ends. CDR3 sequence reads: CASSDSFPGSGNQPQHF. In DNA, the CDR3 is TGTGCCAGCAGTGATTCTTTCCCGGGGTCTGGCAATCAGCCCCAGCATTTT.

The V and J genes are TRBV4-1 and TRBJ2-5; 8 positions match TRBD2. The trim removed 2 bases at V and 1 base at J, leaving 9 bases unmatched. Germline V CDR1 and CDR2: MGHRA, YSYEKL. The CDR3 has 17 amino acids. DNA for the CDR3: TGCGCCAGCAGCCAAAAGGGGGGACTAGTCCCCCAAGAGACCCAGTACTTC. Translated, it gives CASSQKGGLVPQETQYF.

The chain's CDR3 is CSVEDEYTLYNEQFF. The DNA for the CDR3 is TGCAGCGTTGAAGATGAGTATACCCTCTACAATGAGCAGTTCTTC. This rearrangement joins TRBV29-1 to TRBJ2-1, with D hard to call. CDR3 size: 15 residues. Germline V gene sequence: CDR1 SQVTM, CDR2 ANQGSEA. Between the trimmed V and J ends, which lost 0 bases and 3 bases, there was a span of 12 bases.

This chain joins TRBV6-2 or TRBV6-3 and TRBJ1-5, with 9 nucleotides matching TRBD1. This CDR3 has 15 residues. J lost 5 bases, V lost 5 bases, and 7 bases had no gene match. The germline V gene has CDR1 MNHEY and CDR2 SVGEGT. The CDR3 region has the DNA TGTGCCAGCAGTGAGGGGACAGGGAACTATCAGCCCCAGCATTTT. It is translated as CASSEGTGNYQPQHF.

The gene calls are TRBV3-1 (or the pseudogene TRBV3-2) and TRBJ1-5; D remains ambiguous. V lost 1 base to trimming and J lost 5 bases, with 3 bases between them. The CDR3 has 12 residues. Germline V gene sequence: CDR1 LGHDT, CDR2 YNNKEL (reference sequence). This CDR3 is CASSQGDQPQHF. CDR3 DNA sequence: TGTGCCAGCAGCCAAGGAGATCAGCCCCAGCATTTT.

The rearrangement joins TRBV7-9 to TRBJ1-5, with 9 positions matching TRBD1. V lost 4 bases, J lost 6 bases, and 7 bases stayed unmatched. Germline V gene sequence: CDR1 SEHNR, CDR2 FQNEAQ (reference sequence). This CDR3 spans 15 amino acids. The CDR3 loop is CASSYHTGGGQPQHF. The DNA for the CDR3 is TGTGCCAGCAGCTACCATACAGGGGGCGGTCAGCCCCAGCATTTT.

This chain links TRBV10-3 with TRBJ2-3, with a weak D call TRBD1 (6 bases). Trimming pared 4 bases from V and 5 bases from J, leaving 10 bases between. CDR1 is ENHRY and CDR2 is SYGVKD in the germline V gene. CDR3 size: 13 residues. Here the CDR3 DNA reads TGTGCCATCAGTGGTCAACAGGGAGATACGCAGTATTTT. Amino acids: CAISGQQGDTQYF.